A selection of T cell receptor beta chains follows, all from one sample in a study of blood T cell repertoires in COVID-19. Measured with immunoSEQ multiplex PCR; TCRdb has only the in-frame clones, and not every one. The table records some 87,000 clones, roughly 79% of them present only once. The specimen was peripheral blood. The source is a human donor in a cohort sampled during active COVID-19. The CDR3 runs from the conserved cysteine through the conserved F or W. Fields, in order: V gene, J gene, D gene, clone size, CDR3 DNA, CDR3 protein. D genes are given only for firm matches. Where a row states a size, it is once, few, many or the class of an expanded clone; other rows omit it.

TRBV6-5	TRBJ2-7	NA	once	TGTGCCAGCAGCTGGGCGTCCTCCTACGAGCAGTACTTC	CASSWASSYEQYF
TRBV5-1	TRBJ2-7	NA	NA	TGCGCCAGCAGCTATAGGACAGAAACCTACGAGCAGTACTTC	CASSYRTETYEQYF
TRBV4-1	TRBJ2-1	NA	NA	TGCGCCACCACCACCGACGGGGGCAATGAGCAGTTCTTC	CATTTDGGNEQFF
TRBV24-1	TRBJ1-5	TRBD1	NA	TGTGCCACCAGAGATCGGGACAGCCCCTCGTGGGTTAATCAGCCCCAGCATTTT	CATRDRDSPSWVNQPQHF
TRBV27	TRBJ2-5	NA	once	TGTGCCAGCAGTTTCGGGACTCACCGGACCCAGTACTTC	CASSFGTHRTQYF
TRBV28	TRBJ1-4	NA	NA	TGTGCCACCCAGGGTATGGCTAATGAAAAACTGTTTTTT	CATQGMANEKLFF
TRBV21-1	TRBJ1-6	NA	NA	TGTGCCAAGAAGGGGAAGAGCTCCTATAATTCACCCCTCCACTTT	CAKKGKSSYNSPLHF
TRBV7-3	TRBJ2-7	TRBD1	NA	TGTGCCAGCAGCCTAGGGACAGGGGAAGAGCAGTACTTC	CASSLGTGEEQYF
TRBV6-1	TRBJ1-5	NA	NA	TGTGCCAGCAGTGAAAAGGGGGTCCGCAATCAGCCCCAGCATTTT	CASSEKGVRNQPQHF
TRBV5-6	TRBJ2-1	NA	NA	TGTGCCAGCAGCTTGGAAGGGGTTTCCCTCTACAATGAGCAGTTCTTC	CASSLEGVSLYNEQFF
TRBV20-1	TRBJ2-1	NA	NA	TGCAGTGCTAGTGGGGCGGGAACCTACAATGAGCAGTTCTTC	CSASGAGTYNEQFF
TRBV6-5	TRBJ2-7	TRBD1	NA	TGTGCCACCCAGATCATGACAGGGGCGGAAAACGAGCAGTACTTC	CATQIMTGAENEQYF
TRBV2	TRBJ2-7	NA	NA	TGTGCCAGCAGCGTCCTGGGGGGTTACGAGCAGTACTTC	CASSVLGGYEQYF
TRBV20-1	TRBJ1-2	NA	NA	TGCAGTGCTAGTACCCCGCGGGTGATTAACTATGGCTACACCTTC	CSASTPRVINYGYTF
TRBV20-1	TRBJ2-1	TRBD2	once	TGCACCCCCCGGACTAGTAATGAGCAGTTCTTC	CTPRTSNEQFF
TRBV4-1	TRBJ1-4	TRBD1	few	TGCGCCAGCAGCCAAGTAGACAGGGGGCCGACTAATGAAAAACTGTTTTTT	CASSQVDRGPTNEKLFF
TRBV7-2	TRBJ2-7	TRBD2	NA	TGTGCCAGCAGCGGCGGACTAGCTCCATACTACGAGCAGTACTTC	CASSGGLAPYYEQYF